This TCR beta chain was recovered during a study of PD-1 blockade in classical Hodgkin lymphoma (dated by TCRdb to between 2020 and 2021). Regarding the study in general: Nivolumab dosing was 3 mg/kg intravenously every 2 weeks, continuing until either disease progression or unacceptable toxicity. The study used TCR beta sequencing and CyTOF to define a peripheral blood immune signature of response to PD-1 blockade in classical Hodgkin lymphoma. Broader findings and caveats from the paper: A significant rise by C4D1 was seen in CD4+ but not CD8+ TCR diversity (p=0.0027 vs p=0.16), with the rise being most apparent in complete responders (p=0.02). Lower diversity was seen in patients whose nivolumab began less than 1 year after ASCT, and these patients were left out of later analyses so that immune reconstitution would not confound the results. Only a single clinical trial cohort was studied, and what caused the repertoire differences, possibly disease activity or prior therapy, remained undefined. Newly diagnosed patients were reported to have lower baseline TCR diversity than healthy donors, and relapsed/refractory patients were reported to have lower baseline TCR diversity still. Baseline diversity similar to that of newly diagnosed patients was observed in trial patients achieving complete response, whereas significantly lower diversity was observed in partial responders and progressors.

The CDR3 runs 14 residues from the cysteine to the phenylalanine. The only DNA kept is the CDR3, 42 bases in frame from the first base. The germline V gene encodes CDR1 MNHEY and CDR2 SVGAGI. V ends up 2 bases short and J 7 bases short, with an unmatched junction base count of 4. Concerning this clone: The clone's antigen remains unknown. The record has no base qualities; no much larger clone is one base away.

The time point label on this specimen signifies: cycle 4 day 1 (C4D1), after less than seven weeks of nivolumab. Relapse after autologous stem cell transplantation had occurred in all trial patients, and cohorts A, B and C were distinguished by prior brentuximab vedotin exposure. CD4+ T cells were purified from thawed PBMCs by magnetic negative selection with a Miltenyi CD4+ T cell isolation kit. A total of approximately 51 patients with relapsed/refractory classical Hodgkin lymphoma made up the trial cohort, and each patient's best overall response was complete response, partial response or progressive disease. Trial patients were treated with single-agent nivolumab in the multi-cohort phase II CheckMate 205 trial. An independent review committee assessed best overall response by applying the 2007 International Working Group response criteria. Trial PBMCs were collected immediately before nivolumab initiation (C1D1) and during therapy at cycle 2 day 1 and cycle 4 day 1. Peripheral blood was collected in 8 mL Vacutainer Cell Preparation Tubes, from which PBMCs were isolated by centrifugation and then cryopreserved. Purified CD4+ and CD8+ fractions were prepared only for cases where an additional PBMC sample was available. Magnetically labelled cells were removed on LS columns in a quadroMACS separator, and the flow-through was collected as the purified fraction.

Genomic DNA was extracted with the Qiagen DNeasy kit from unsorted PBMCs and from negatively selected CD4+ and CD8+ fractions. TCR beta CDR3 regions were amplified by immunoSEQ multiplex PCR using primers annealing to V and J segments. A synthetic immune receptor repertoire was used to minimize amplification bias, and any residual bias was removed computationally once sequencing was done. On the authors' methods: Custom Python scripts were used to quantify repertoire diversity as the Shannon entropy index. The unsorted, CD4+ and CD8+ repertoires were each analyzed separately, with the exception of combined analyses, where CD4+ and CD8+ sequences were merged in silico. A clone counted as expanded when the clone's frequency after treatment rose at least 2-fold relative to C1D1, and clones undetected at baseline were given a pseudocount of 0.5. Singleton clones were defined as clones with 0 or 1 copy at C1D1, and non-singleton clones were defined as clones with 2 or more copies. Clones expanded in unsorted samples were annotated as CD4+, CD8+ or unknown by matching protein sequences in sorted samples from the same patient. Wilcoxon tests on paired samples were used to test changes in diversity from C1D1 to C4D1. The table was pulled from immuneACCESS by TCRdb, which kept in-frame rearrangements only. Such tables lose some clones; where checked, under half of the loss comes from unresolved V genes, and the rest has no known cause. V and J calls and clone size are those listed in that table; D and trimming were worked out from the DNA. The sample data list about 17,000 clones, and 65% to 80% of these were observed just once. Under 2% of the sample lies in the top ten.

This specimen consisted of CD4+ T cells from blood, obtained before the fourth cycle of nivolumab. This receptor was obtained from a human donor with classical Hodgkin lymphoma. The sequence links TRBV6-5 to TRBJ1-2; 10 bases in the junction line up with TRBD1. This receptor has the CDR3 CASSYRTGGTGYTF. The base sequence is TGTGCCAGCAGTTACCGGACAGGGGGGACTGGCTACACCTTC.